Listed below are T cell receptor beta chains from one sample, sequenced in a study of T cells in Graves' hyperthyroidism and ophthalmopathy. TCRdb redid the calling of the multiplex PCR reads with MiXCR, one entry per CDR3 protein. The data show more than 300,000 distinct CDR3 sequences, with roughly 13% seen just once and around 9.2% held by the top ten. The material sequenced was blood. The source of these receptors is a young woman with Graves' hyperthyroidism. Both conserved end residues are part of each CDR3. The D gene is left open where the match is weak. Not all rows give a size; the values are once, few, many and, for expanded clones, a class.

d_call	v_call	j_call	clone_size	cdr3_aa	cdr3_nt
-	TRBV6-1	TRBJ2-5	many	CASSEAWGAGEETQYF	TGTGCCAGCAGTGAAGCCTGGGGGGCGGGTGAGGAGACCCAGTACTTC
-	TRBV7-8	TRBJ2-5	-	CASSSRPGAETQYF	TGTGCCAGCAGCTCAAGGCCGGGAGCAGAGACCCAGTACTTC
-	TRBV5-1	TRBJ2-5	-	CASSQPRGVSSGTQYF	TGCGCCAGCTCACAACCAAGGGGAGTCTCCTCGGGGACCCAGTACTTC
-	TRBV20-1	TRBJ2-2	-	CSAGIRTEGGELFF	TGCAGTGCTGGAATCCGGACCGAGGGGGGGGAGCTGTTTTTT
-	TRBV11-1	TRBJ2-5	-	CASSSQDWGGSQETQYF	TGTGCCAGCAGCAGCCAAGATTGGGGGGGCAGCCAAGAGACCCAGTACTTC
-	TRBV5-8	TRBJ1-5	-	CASSLQGLNQPQHF	TGTGCCAGCAGCTTACAGGGACTCAATCAGCCCCAGCATTTT
-	TRBV19	TRBJ1-2	-	CASSIEGTVTYGYTF	TGTGCCAGTAGTATAGAGGGGACGGTGACCTATGGCTACACCTTC
-	TRBV6-1	TRBJ1-2	-	CASRVRGANYGCTF	TGTGCCAGCAGAGTCAGGGGCGCTAACTATGGCTGCACCTTC
-	TRBV10-3	TRBJ1-3	-	CAAAEGLRGNTIYF	TGTGCCGCGGCGGAGGGCCTGAGGGGAAACACCATATATTTT
-	TRBV7-9	TRBJ2-7	many	CASSYAGRRYYEQYF	TGTGCCAGCAGCTACGCGGGGAGGCGATACTACGAGCAGTACTTC
-	TRBV18	TRBJ1-2	-	CASSRPDLEIYYGYTF	TGTGCCAGCTCACGGCCGGATTTGGAGATTTACTATGGCTACACCTTC
-	TRBV19	TRBJ2-7	few	CASASGSSYEQYF	TGTGCCAGTGCTTCGGGGTCCTCCTACGAGCAGTACTTC
TRBD2	TRBV15	TRBJ2-7	-	CATSSQRGGRDEQYF	TGTGCCACCAGCTCCCAGCGGGGGGGCAGGGACGAGCAGTACTTC
TRBD1	TRBV18	TRBJ2-3	many	CASSPGQDTQYF	TGTGCCAGCTCACCGGGACAGGATACGCAGTATTTT
-	TRBV27	TRBJ2-2	many	CASSLRRANTGELFF	TGTGCCAGCAGTTTACGTAGGGCGAACACCGGGGAGCTGTTTTTT
-	TRBV7-2	TRBJ2-7	many	CASSFFGSVEQYF	TGTGCCAGCAGCTTCTTCGGTTCTGTCGAGCAGTACTTC
-	TRBV6-1	TRBJ2-6	many	CASSGVQTAGANVLTF	TGTGCCAGCAGTGGGGTACAGACGGCTGGGGCCAACGTCCTGACTTTC
-	TRBV7-2	TRBJ2-3	many	CASSAEVSDTQYF	TGTGCCAGCAGCGCCGAAGTTTCAGATACGCAGTATTTT
TRBD1	TRBV5-6	TRBJ2-6	-	CASSLAGQGIAGANVLTF	TGTGCCAGCAGCTTGGCGGGACAGGGGATCGCTGGGGCCAACGTCCTGACTTTC
TRBD2	TRBV9	TRBJ2-5	few	CAYFGRTLAGVYGAETQYF	TGTGCCTACTTTGGGCGGACACTAGCGGGAGTGTATGGGGCAGAGACCCAGTACTTC
-	TRBV27	TRBJ2-6	many	CASSLSDSGANVLTF	TGTGCCAGCAGTTTAAGTGACTCTGGGGCCAACGTCCTGACTTTC
-	TRBV10-3	TRBJ1-1	many	CAIRYREGTEAFF	TGTGCCATCAGATATCGGGAGGGCACTGAAGCTTTCTTT
-	TRBV20-1	TRBJ2-5	many	CSARDVGAETQYF	TGCAGTGCTAGAGATGTAGGGGCAGAGACCCAGTACTTC